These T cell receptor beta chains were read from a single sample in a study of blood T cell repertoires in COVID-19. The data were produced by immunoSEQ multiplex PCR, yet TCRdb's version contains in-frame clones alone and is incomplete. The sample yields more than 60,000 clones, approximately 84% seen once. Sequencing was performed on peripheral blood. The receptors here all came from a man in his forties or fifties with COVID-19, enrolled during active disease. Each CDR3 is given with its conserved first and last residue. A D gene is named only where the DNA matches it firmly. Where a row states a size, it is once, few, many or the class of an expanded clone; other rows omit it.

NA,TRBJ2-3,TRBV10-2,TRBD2,TGCGCCAGCAGGGCGGGGGGGCGAACAGATACGCAGTATTTT,CASRAGGRTDTQYF
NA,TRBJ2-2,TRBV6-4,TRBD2,TGTGCCAGCAGTGACTCGAGGGAGGGGAGAACCACCGGGGAGCTGTTTTTT,CASSDSREGRTTGELFF
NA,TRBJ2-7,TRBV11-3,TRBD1,TGTGCCAGCAGCTTAGGAAATCCGGGACAGGGGTTTCCCTACGAGCAGTACTTC,CASSLGNPGQGFPYEQYF
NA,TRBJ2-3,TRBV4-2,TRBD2,TGTGCCAGCAGTCAATTATCGGGGGGGCAAGTGAGCACAGATACGCAGTATTTT,CASSQLSGGQVSTDTQYF
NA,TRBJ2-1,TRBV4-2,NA,TGTGCCAGCAGCCAAGATAGGGACAACTCCTACAATGAGCAGTTCTTC,CASSQDRDNSYNEQFF
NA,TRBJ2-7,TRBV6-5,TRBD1,TGTGCCAGCAGCCGCGCCTCGACAGGGGACTACGAGCAGTACTTC,CASSRASTGDYEQYF
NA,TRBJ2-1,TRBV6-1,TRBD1,TGTGCCAGCAGTGAAATGGGACAGGGGGGAAATGAGCAGTTCTTC,CASSEMGQGGNEQFF
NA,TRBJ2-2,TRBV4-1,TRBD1,TGCGCCAGCAGCCCATTCATCAGGACAGGGGGAAGGACCGGGGAGCTGTTTTTT,CASSPFIRTGGRTGELFF
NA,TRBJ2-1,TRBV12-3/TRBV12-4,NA,TGTGCCAGCAGTTTCCCTCCTACGGGGCAGTTCTTC,CASSFPPTGQFF
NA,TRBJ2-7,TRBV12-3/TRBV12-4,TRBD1,TGTGCCAGCAGGAAGGACAGGGTATCCGAGCAGTACTTC,CASRKDRVSEQYF
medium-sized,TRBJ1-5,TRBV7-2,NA,TGTGCCAGCAGCTTACAGGGGCTTTATAGCAATCAGCCCCAGCATTTT,CASSLQGLYSNQPQHF
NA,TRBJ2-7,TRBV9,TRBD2,TGTGCCAGCACCCTTCTGCTAGCGGGGAACGAGCAGTACTTC,CASTLLLAGNEQYF
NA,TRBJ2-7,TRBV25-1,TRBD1,TGTGCCAGCAGTGGGACTAACAGGGGGCGATTTCCTCGAGAGCAGTACTTC,CASSGTNRGRFPREQYF
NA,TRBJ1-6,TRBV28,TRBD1,TGTGCCAGCAGTCCTGGGACAGGGAGCGAATTTAGTTCACCCCTCCACTTT,CASSPGTGSEFSSPLHF
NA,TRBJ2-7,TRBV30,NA,TGTGCCTGGGACGGGGGTACCTACGAGCAGTACTTC,CAWDGGTYEQYF
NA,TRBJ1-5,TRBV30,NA,TGTGCCTGGAGTGTCAGGGATAGCAATCAGCCCCAGCATTTT,CAWSVRDSNQPQHF